The rows below give T cell receptor beta chains drawn from one sample of a study of blood T cell repertoires in COVID-19. Measured with immunoSEQ multiplex PCR; TCRdb has only the in-frame clones, and not every one. The data hold 150,000 or so clones, with approximately 85% observed a single time. The sequencing input was peripheral blood. These receptors originate from a woman aged 55 to 70 with COVID-19, enrolled during active disease. Both conserved end residues are part of each CDR3. The order of the fields is J gene, D gene, clone size, V gene, CDR3 length, CDR3 protein, CDR3 DNA. The D gene is left open where the match is weak. The size entry is marked missing in some rows and otherwise reads once, few, many or a size class.

TRBJ2-7 | - | - | TRBV6-2/TRBV6-3 | 15 | CASSYGRTIKYEQYF | TGTGCCAGCAGTTACGGGAGGACAATCAAATACGAGCAGTACTTC
TRBJ2-3 | - | - | TRBV5-1 | 14 | CASSTGTAKDTQYF | TGCGCCAGCAGCACAGGGACGGCAAAAGATACGCAGTATTTT
TRBJ1-2 | - | - | TRBV6-2/TRBV6-3 | 15 | CASSYSQGTLYGYTF | TGTGCCAGCAGTTACTCGCAGGGCACCCTCTATGGCTACACCTTC
TRBJ2-5 | - | - | TRBV7-7 | 15 | CASSLVGVLQETQYF | TGTGCTAGCAGCTTAGTCGGGGTGCTCCAAGAGACCCAGTACTTC
TRBJ1-2 | - | few | TRBV10-2 | 12 | CASSGRVRGYTF | TGCGCCAGCAGTGGCAGGGTTCGAGGCTACACCTTC
TRBJ2-7 | TRBD1 | once | TRBV5-1 | 14 | CASSQGTVGYEQYF | TGCGCCAGCAGCCAAGGGACAGTGGGCTACGAGCAGTACTTC
TRBJ2-7 | - | - | TRBV7-9 | 14 | CASSTQTGHDEQYF | TGTGCCAGCAGCACACAGACAGGTCACGACGAGCAGTACTTC
TRBJ1-2 | - | few | TRBV10-3 | 12 | CAISETDYGYTF | TGTGCCATCAGTGAAACAGACTATGGCTACACCTTC
TRBJ2-2 | TRBD1 | few | TRBV30 | 14 | CAWSPGQGPGELFF | TGTGCCTGGAGTCCGGGACAGGGGCCCGGGGAGCTGTTTTTT
TRBJ2-2 | - | - | TRBV6-2/TRBV6-3 | 13 | CASSPLPSGELFF | TGTGCCAGCAGCCCCCTACCGTCCGGGGAGCTGTTTTTT
TRBJ1-5 | TRBD1 | - | TRBV30 | 17 | CAWSVRGQGISHQPQHF | TGTGCCTGGAGTGTAAGGGGACAGGGCATATCCCATCAGCCCCAGCATTTT
TRBJ2-2 | TRBD1 | - | TRBV6-5 | 16 | CASSYPDRGNTGELFF | TGTGCCAGCAGTTACCCGGACAGGGGGAACACCGGGGAGCTGTTTTTT
TRBJ2-5 | TRBD1 | - | TRBV7-6 | 14 | CASRRDRGFETQYF | TGTGCCAGCAGAAGGGACAGGGGGTTCGAGACCCAGTACTTC
TRBJ2-7 | TRBD1 | - | TRBV15 | 14 | CATSIVAGGYEQYF | TGTGCCACCAGCATAGTAGCAGGGGGCTACGAGCAGTACTTC
TRBJ2-7 | TRBD1 | - | TRBV11-2 | 15 | CASSFVPGGYNEQYF | TGTGCCAGCAGCTTCGTGCCAGGGGGCTACAACGAGCAGTACTTC